This section outlines one TCR beta chain sequence together with its context. The sample is drawn from a study of blood T cell repertoires in COVID-19. V lost 10 bases and J 1 base, leaving 11 bases between the germline ends. The germline gives CDR1 SGDLS, CDR2 YYNGEE. CDR3 length: 12 residues. The data were produced by immunoSEQ multiplex PCR, yet TCRdb's version contains in-frame clones alone and is incomplete. The sample consists of 250,000 to 300,000 clones, approximately 85% of them appearing once. Sequencing was performed on PBMCs or T cells enriched from blood (not recorded which). The rearrangement links TRBV9 to TRBJ1-2; a possible D gene is TRBD1 (5 bases). The source is a woman aged 25 to 39 who had recovered from COVID-19. The CDR3 sequence: CASYRRNYGYTF. In nucleotides, the CDR3 is TGTGCCTCCTACAGGCGTAACTATGGCTACACCTTC.